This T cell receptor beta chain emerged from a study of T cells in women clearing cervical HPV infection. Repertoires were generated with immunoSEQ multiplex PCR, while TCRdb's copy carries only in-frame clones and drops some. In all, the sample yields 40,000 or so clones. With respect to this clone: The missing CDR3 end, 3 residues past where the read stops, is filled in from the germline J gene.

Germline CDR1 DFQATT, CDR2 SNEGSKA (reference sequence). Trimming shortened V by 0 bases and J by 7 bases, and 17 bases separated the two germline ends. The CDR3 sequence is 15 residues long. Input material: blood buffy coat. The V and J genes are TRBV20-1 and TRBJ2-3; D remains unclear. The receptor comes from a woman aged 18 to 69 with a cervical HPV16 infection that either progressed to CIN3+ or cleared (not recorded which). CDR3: CSARDLVAGSHTQYF. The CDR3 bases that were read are TGCAGTGCTAGAGATTTGGTAGCCGGGTCCCATACG.